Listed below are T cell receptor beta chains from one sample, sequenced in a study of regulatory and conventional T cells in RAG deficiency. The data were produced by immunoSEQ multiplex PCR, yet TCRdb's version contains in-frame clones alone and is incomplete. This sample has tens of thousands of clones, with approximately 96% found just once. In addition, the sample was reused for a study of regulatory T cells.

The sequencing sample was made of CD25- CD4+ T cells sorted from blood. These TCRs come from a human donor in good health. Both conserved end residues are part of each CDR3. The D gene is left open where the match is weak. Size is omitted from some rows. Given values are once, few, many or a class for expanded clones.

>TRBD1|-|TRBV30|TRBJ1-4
CAWSALWTGGEKLFF
TGTGCCTGGAGTGCCCTCTGGACAGGGGGTGAAAAACTGTTTTTT
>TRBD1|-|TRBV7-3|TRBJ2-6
CASSAGTEHVLTF
TGTGCCAGCAGCGCCGGGACAGAGCACGTCCTGACTTTC
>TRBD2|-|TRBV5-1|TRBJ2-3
CASSWTSGSTDTQYF
TGCGCCAGCAGCTGGACTAGCGGGAGCACAGATACGCAGTATTTT
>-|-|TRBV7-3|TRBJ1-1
CASSFLGRRKGTEAFF
TGTGCCAGCAGCTTCTTAGGACGAAGGAAGGGGACTGAAGCTTTCTTT
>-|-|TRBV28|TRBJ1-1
CATLRLMNTEAFF
TGTGCCACCCTCAGACTTATGAACACTGAAGCTTTCTTT
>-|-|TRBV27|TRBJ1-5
CASYPDSQYSNQPQHF
TGTGCCAGTTACCCCGACAGCCAATATAGCAATCAGCCCCAGCATTTT
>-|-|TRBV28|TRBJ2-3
CASSFQASTDTQYF
TGTGCCAGCAGTTTTCAGGCGAGCACAGATACGCAGTATTTT
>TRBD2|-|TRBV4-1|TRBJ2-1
CASSPPGGRNEQFF
TGCGCCAGCAGCCCGCCGGGAGGGCGGAATGAGCAGTTCTTC
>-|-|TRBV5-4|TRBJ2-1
CASSSDGGHEQFF
TGTGCCAGCAGCTCGGATGGCGGTCATGAGCAGTTCTTC
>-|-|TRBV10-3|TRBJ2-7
CAISESQRYEQYF
TGTGCCATCAGTGAGTCACAACGTTACGAGCAGTACTTC
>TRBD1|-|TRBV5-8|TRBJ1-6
CASSLARDRVSPLHF
TGTGCCAGCAGCTTGGCTCGGGACAGGGTTTCACCCCTCCACTTT
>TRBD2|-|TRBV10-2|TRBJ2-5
CASRLAGGIETQYF
TGCGCCAGCCGGCTAGCGGGGGGGATAGAGACCCAGTACTTC
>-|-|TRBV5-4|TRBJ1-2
CASIPFPTPNYGYTF
TGTGCCAGCATCCCTTTCCCGACACCTAACTATGGCTACACCTTC
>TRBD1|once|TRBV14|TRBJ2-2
CASSLQRLQGGTGELFF
TGTGCCAGCAGCCTCCAACGTCTACAGGGGGGAACCGGGGAGCTGTTTTTT
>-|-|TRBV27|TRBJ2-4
CASSADSIAKNIQYF
TGTGCCAGCAGTGCCGACAGCATAGCCAAAAACATTCAGTACTTC
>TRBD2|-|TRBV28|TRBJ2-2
CASSPTGGSGELFF
TGTGCCAGCAGTCCCACCGGGGGGAGCGGGGAGCTGTTTTTT
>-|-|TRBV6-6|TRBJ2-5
CASSSGTQETQYF
TGTGCCAGCAGTTCCGGGACACAAGAGACCCAGTACTTC
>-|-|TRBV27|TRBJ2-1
CASSSLGLSSYNEQFF
TGTGCCAGCAGTTCCCTGGGACTGAGCTCCTACAATGAGCAGTTCTTC
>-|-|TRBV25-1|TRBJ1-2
CASSETRTGRYRYTF
TGTGCCAGCAGTGAAACCAGGACGGGGAGATATCGGTACACCTTC
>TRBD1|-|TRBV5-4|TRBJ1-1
CASSPSGDRGNTEAFF
TGTGCCAGCAGCCCAAGCGGGGACAGGGGGAACACTGAAGCTTTCTTT
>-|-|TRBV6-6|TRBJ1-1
CASIQALPNTEAFF
TGTGCCAGCATCCAGGCTCTACCGAACACTGAAGCTTTCTTT
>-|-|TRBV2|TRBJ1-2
CASSDHLGQGRLYGYTF
TGTGCCAGCAGTGACCACCTCGGGCAGGGGAGACTTTATGGCTACACCTTC
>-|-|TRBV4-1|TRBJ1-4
CASSLMPTVNEKLFF
TGCGCCAGCAGCCTCATGCCCACGGTAAATGAAAAACTGTTTTTT
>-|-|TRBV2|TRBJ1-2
CASRGGGHYGYTF
TGTGCCAGCAGGGGAGGGGGTCACTATGGCTACACCTTC
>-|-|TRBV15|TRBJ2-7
CATSRGGGNRDHEQYF
TGTGCCACCAGCAGAGGAGGGGGAAACAGGGACCACGAGCAGTACTTC
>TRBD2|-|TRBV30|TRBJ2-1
CAWSNGGAVNEQFF
TGTGCCTGGAGTAACGGGGGGGCGGTAAATGAGCAGTTCTTC
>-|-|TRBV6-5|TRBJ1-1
CASSSDSPYTEAFF
TGTGCCAGCAGTTCGGACAGCCCTTACACTGAAGCTTTCTTT
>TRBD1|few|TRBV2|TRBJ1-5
CASSGSLGTVNQPQHF
TGTGCCAGCAGTGGTTCCCTTGGGACAGTTAATCAGCCCCAGCATTTT
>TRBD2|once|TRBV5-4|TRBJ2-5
CASSLSGGPQETQYF
TGTGCCAGCAGCCTTAGCGGGGGGCCGCAAGAGACCCAGTACTTC
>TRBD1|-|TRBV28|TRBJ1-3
CASSLLSLLTGDPSSGNTIYF
TGTGCCAGCAGCCTCCTTTCGCTCCTGACAGGGGACCCGAGCTCTGGAAACACCATATATTTT
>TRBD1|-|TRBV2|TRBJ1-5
CASRADRVQPQHF
TGTGCCAGCAGGGCGGACAGGGTTCAGCCCCAGCATTTT
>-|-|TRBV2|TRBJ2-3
CASGGTEITDTQYF
TGTGCCAGTGGGGGGACAGAAATCACAGATACGCAGTATTTT
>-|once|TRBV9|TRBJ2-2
CASSVGTLNTGELFF
TGTGCCAGCAGCGTAGGGACTTTAAACACCGGGGAGCTGTTTTTT
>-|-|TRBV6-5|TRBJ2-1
CASNGGPSYNEQFF
TGTGCCAGCAACGGGGGGCCCTCCTACAATGAGCAGTTCTTC
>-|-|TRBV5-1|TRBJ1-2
CASSEGLNYGYTF
TGCGCCAGCAGCGAGGGACTGAACTATGGCTACACCTTC
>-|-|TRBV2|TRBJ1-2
CASSPKLGQSGHGYTF
TGTGCCAGCAGTCCAAAGCTCGGACAGTCGGGCCATGGCTACACCTTC
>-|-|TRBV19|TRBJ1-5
CASSISSNQPQHF
TGTGCCAGTAGTATCAGTAGCAATCAGCCCCAGCATTTT
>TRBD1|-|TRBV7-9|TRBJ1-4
CASSSQGGDEKLFF
TGTGCCAGCAGCTCTCAGGGGGGAGATGAAAAACTGTTTTTT
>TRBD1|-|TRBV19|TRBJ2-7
CASSRDRQSSYEQYF
TGTGCCAGTAGTAGGGACAGACAGAGCTCCTACGAGCAGTACTTC
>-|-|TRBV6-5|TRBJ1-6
CASAFRGSYNSPLHF
TGTGCCAGCGCCTTCCGGGGCTCCTATAATTCACCCCTCCACTTT
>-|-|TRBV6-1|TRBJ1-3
CASTITGNTIYF
TGTGCCAGCACTATAACGGGAAACACCATATATTTT
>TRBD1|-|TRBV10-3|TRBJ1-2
CAISGQGWNYGYTF
TGTGCCATCAGTGGACAGGGATGGAACTATGGCTACACCTTC
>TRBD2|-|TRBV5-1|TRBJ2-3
CASSLDGTRGLSTDTQYF
TGCGCCAGCAGCTTGGATGGGACTAGGGGTCTGAGCACAGATACGCAGTATTTT
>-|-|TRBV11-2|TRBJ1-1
CASSPLGNTEAFF
TGTGCCAGCAGCCCCCTAGGTAACACTGAAGCTTTCTTT
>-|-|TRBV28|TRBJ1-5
CASSSSGQGNNQPQHF
TGTGCCAGCAGTTCCTCCGGGCAGGGTAACAATCAGCCCCAGCATTTT
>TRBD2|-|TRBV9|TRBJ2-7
CASSVRGTSYEQYF
TGTGCCAGCAGCGTTAGAGGGACTAGCTACGAGCAGTACTTC
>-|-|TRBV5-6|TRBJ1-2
CASSLAGNYGYTF
TGTGCCAGCAGCTTGGCAGGGAACTATGGCTACACCTTC
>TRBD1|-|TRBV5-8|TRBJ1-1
CASSALHRGSTEAFF
TGTGCCAGCAGCGCCTTACACAGGGGATCCACTGAAGCTTTCTTT
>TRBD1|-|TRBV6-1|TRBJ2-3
CASSGLRTGIYTDTQYF
TGTGCCAGCAGTGGACTGCGGACAGGGATATACACAGATACGCAGTATTTT
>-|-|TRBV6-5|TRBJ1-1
CASSYSYKRGYTEAFF
TGTGCCAGCAGTTACTCTTACAAGAGGGGGTACACTGAAGCTTTCTTT
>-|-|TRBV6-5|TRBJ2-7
CASRPGASYEQYF
TGTGCCAGCAGACCAGGGGCCTCCTACGAGCAGTACTTC
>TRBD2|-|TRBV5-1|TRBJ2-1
CASSLERGGLNEQFF
TGCGCCAGCAGCTTGGAGCGGGGGGGCCTGAATGAGCAGTTCTTC
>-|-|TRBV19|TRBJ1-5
CASSGFNRGGPNQPQHF
TGTGCCAGTAGTGGATTCAACCGCGGGGGTCCGAATCAGCCCCAGCATTTT
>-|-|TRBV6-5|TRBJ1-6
CASSFFTPLALHF
TGTGCCAGCAGCTTCTTCACACCGTTGGCCCTCCACTTT
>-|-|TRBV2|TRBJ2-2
CASSSYGELFF
TGTGCCAGCAGTTCCTACGGGGAGCTGTTTTTT
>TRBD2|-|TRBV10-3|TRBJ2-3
CAISGTLAGGRADTQYF
TGTGCCATCAGTGGTACTTTAGCGGGGGGAAGAGCAGATACGCAGTATTTT
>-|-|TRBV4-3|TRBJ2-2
CASSQVFLRTANTGELFF
TGCGCCAGCAGCCAAGTCTTCCTGCGGACAGCGAACACCGGGGAGCTGTTTTTT
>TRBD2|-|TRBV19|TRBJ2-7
CASSGGFSYEQYF
TGTGCCAGTAGCGGGGGGTTTTCCTACGAGCAGTACTTC
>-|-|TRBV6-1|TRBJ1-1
CASTMTDFDTEAFF
TGTGCCAGCACTATGACAGATTTCGATACTGAAGCTTTCTTT